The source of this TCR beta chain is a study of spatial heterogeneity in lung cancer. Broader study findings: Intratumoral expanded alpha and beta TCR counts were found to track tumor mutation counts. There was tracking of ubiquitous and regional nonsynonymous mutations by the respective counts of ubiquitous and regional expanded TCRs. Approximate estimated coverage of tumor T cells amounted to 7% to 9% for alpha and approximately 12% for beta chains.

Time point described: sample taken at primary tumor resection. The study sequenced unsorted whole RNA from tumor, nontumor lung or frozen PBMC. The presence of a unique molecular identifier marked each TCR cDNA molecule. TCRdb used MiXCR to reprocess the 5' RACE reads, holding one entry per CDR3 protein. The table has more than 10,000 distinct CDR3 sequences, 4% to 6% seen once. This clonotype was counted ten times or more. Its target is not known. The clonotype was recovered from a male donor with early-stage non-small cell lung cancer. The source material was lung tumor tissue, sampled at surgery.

The CDR3 nucleotides are TGTGCCAGCAGCCAAGCTGGGGATACGCAGTATTTT. Translation gives CASSQAGDTQYF. This rearrangement joins TRBV5-5 to TRBJ2-3; D is uncertain. Germline V lookup: CDR1 SGHKS, CDR2 YYEKEE (reference sequence). The V gene lost 4 bases and the J gene lost 6 bases, with 9 bases spanning the gap. The CDR3 is 12 residues long.